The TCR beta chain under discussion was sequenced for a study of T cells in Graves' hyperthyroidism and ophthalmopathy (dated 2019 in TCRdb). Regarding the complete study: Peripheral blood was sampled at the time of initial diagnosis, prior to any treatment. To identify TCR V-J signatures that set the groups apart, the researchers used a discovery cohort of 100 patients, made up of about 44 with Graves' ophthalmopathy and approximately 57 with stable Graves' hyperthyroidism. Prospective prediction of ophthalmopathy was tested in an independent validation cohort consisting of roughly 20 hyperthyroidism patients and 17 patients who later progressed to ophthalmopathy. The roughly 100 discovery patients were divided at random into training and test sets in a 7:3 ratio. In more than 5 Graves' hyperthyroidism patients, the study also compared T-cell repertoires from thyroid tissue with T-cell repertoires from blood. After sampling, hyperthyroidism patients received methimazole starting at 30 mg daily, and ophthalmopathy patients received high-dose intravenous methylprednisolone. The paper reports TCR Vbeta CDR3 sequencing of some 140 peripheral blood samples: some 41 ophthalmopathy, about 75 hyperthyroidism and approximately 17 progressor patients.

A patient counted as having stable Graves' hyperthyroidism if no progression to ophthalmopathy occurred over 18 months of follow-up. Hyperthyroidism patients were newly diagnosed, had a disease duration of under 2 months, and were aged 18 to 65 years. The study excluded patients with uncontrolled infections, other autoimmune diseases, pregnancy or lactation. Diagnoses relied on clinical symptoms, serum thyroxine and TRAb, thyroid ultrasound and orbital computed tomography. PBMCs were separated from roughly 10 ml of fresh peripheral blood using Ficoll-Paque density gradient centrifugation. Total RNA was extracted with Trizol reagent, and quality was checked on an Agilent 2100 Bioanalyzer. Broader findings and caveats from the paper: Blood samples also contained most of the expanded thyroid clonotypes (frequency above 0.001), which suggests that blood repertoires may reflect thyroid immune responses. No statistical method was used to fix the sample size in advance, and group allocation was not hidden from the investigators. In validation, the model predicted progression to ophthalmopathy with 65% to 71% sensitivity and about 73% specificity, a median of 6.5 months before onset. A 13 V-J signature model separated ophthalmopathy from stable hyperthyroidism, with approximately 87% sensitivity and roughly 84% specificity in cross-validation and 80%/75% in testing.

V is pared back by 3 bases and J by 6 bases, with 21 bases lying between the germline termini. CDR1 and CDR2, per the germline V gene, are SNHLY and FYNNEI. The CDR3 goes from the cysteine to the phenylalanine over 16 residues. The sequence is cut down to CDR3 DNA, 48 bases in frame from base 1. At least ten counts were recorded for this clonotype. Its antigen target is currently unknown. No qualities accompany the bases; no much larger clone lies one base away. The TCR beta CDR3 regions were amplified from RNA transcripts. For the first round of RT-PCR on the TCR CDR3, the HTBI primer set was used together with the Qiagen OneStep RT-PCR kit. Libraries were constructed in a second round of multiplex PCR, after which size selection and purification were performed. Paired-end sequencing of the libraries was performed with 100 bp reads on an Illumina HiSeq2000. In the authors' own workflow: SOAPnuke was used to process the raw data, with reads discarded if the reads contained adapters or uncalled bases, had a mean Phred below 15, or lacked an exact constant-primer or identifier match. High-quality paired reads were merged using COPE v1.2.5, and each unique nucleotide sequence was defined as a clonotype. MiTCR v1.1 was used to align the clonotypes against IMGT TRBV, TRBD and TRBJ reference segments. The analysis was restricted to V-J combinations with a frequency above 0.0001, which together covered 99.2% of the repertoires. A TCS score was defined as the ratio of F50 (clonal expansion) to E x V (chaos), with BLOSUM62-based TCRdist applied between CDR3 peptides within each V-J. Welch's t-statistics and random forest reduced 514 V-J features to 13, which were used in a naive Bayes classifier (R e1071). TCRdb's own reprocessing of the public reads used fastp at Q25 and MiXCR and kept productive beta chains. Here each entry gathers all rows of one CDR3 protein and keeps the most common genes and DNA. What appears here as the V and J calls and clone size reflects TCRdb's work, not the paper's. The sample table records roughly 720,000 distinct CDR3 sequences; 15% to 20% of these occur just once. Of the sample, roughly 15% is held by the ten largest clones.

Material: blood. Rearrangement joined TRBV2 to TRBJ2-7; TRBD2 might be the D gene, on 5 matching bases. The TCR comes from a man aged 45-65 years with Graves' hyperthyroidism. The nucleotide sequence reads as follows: TGTGCCAGCAGTGACTCGGGGAGTCAAGGACCACTCGAGCAGTACTTC. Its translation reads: CASSDSGSQGPLEQYF.